This is a list of T cell receptor beta chains from one sample in a study of blood T cells in healthy people across ages. TCRdb redid the calling of the 5' RACE reads with MiXCR, one entry per CDR3 protein. This sample has 650,000 or so distinct CDR3 sequences, with under 65% found just once. Input material: blood. The receptor source for this set is a woman of 80 years or more in good health. Each CDR3 is given with its conserved first and last residue. The D gene is left open where the match is weak. Size is omitted from some rows. Given values are once, few, many or a class for expanded clones.

cdr3_aa cdr3_nt v_call d_call clone_size j_call
CASSEGENTEAFF TGTGCCAGCAGTGAGGGGGAGAACACTGAAGCTTTCTTT TRBV2 NA NA TRBJ1-1
CSARDPLAGGKETQYF TGCAGTGCTAGAGACCCTCTAGCGGGAGGGAAAGAGACCCAGTACTTC TRBV20-1 TRBD2 NA TRBJ2-5
CASSRGWNQPQHF TGTGCCAGCAGCCGGGGGTGGAATCAGCCCCAGCATTTT TRBV7-2 NA NA TRBJ1-5
CASSWVLHGELFF TGCGCCAGCAGCTGGGTACTCCACGGGGAGCTGTTTTTT TRBV5-1 NA NA TRBJ2-2
CASSFPSYTYSNQPQHF TGTGCCAGCAGTTTCCCAAGCTACACCTATAGCAATCAGCCCCAGCATTTT TRBV28 NA NA TRBJ1-5
CASSPGQGTRETQYF TGTGCCAGCTCACCGGGACAGGGGACGAGAGAGACCCAGTACTTC TRBV18 TRBD1 NA TRBJ2-5
CASSKAGNTEAFF TGCGCCAGCTCCAAAGCGGGGAACACTGAAGCTTTCTTT TRBV11-3 NA NA TRBJ1-1
CASSQDVRGGETQYF TGTGCCAGCAGCCAAGATGTACGGGGTGGAGAGACCCAGTACTTC TRBV4-2 NA many TRBJ2-5
CASSSGGLDTQYF TGCGCCAGCAGCTCAGGCGGCTTAGATACGCAGTATTTT TRBV5-1 NA NA TRBJ2-3
CASSLFGLVSGAEAFF TGTGCCAGCAGTTTGTTTGGACTGGTGTCGGGCGCTGAAGCTTTCTTT TRBV12-3/TRBV12-4 NA few TRBJ1-1
CASSFLPGQGASEAFF TGTGCCAGCAGCTTCCTCCCGGGACAGGGGGCGTCGGAAGCTTTCTTT TRBV7-9 TRBD1 NA TRBJ1-1
CAISSTGGIHNSPLHF TGTGCCATCAGTTCGACAGGTGGTATTCATAATTCACCCCTCCACTTT TRBV10-3 NA NA TRBJ1-6
CASSPDSYDQPQHF TGTGCCAGCAGCCCCGACAGTTATGATCAGCCCCAGCATTTT TRBV28 NA NA TRBJ1-5
CASSLFSKGVGETQYF TGTGCCAGCAGTTTGTTCTCCAAGGGAGTCGGGGAGACCCAGTACTTC TRBV12-3/TRBV12-4 NA many TRBJ2-5
CASSTRTGTQDTQYF TGTGCCAGCAGCACTCGGACAGGGACGCAGGATACGCAGTATTTT TRBV9 TRBD1 few TRBJ2-3
CASSSRLPGDTQYF TGCGCCAGCAGTAGCCGACTGCCGGGGGATACGCAGTATTTT TRBV5-1 NA few TRBJ2-3
CASSSRLAESSGADVLTF TGTGCCAGCAGCTCCAGACTAGCGGAAAGCTCTGGGGCCGACGTCCTGACTTTC TRBV7-2 TRBD2 NA TRBJ2-6
CASSVGRAGVEQFF TGCGCCAGCAGCGTGGGAAGGGCGGGAGTTGAGCAGTTCTTC TRBV5-1 TRBD2 few TRBJ2-1
CASSVSGATNEKLFF TGTGCCAGCAGCGTTTCAGGGGCGACTAATGAAAAACTGTTTTTT TRBV12-3/TRBV12-4 NA once TRBJ1-4
CSVDSSGGYNEQFF TGCAGCGTTGACTCCTCAGGTGGCTACAATGAGCAGTTCTTC TRBV29-1 NA NA TRBJ2-1
CSAPRLANTGELFF TGCAGTGCTCCCAGACTAGCGAACACCGGGGAGCTGTTTTTT TRBV20-1 NA NA TRBJ2-2
CAWRLMSGAYEQYF TGTGCCTGGAGGCTTATGTCAGGAGCCTACGAGCAGTACTTC TRBV30 NA NA TRBJ2-7
CSAPDRNQLGELFF TGCAGCGCTCCGGACCGAAACCAACTCGGGGAGCTGTTTTTT TRBV29-1 NA many TRBJ2-2
CASSQKTGPSTDTQYF TGTGCCAGCAGCCAGAAGACTGGCCCTAGCACAGATACGCAGTATTTT TRBV3-1 NA NA TRBJ2-3